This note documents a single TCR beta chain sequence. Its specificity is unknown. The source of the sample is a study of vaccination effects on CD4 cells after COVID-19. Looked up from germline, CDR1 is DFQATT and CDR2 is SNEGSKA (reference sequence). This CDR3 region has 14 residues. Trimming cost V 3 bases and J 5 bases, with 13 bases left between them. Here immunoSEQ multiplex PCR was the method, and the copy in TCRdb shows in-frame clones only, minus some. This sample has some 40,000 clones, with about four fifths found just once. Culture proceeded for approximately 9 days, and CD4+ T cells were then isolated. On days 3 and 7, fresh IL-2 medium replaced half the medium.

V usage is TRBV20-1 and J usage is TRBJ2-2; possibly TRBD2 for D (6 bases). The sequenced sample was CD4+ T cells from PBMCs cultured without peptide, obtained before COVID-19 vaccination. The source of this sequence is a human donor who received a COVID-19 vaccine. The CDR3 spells CSASKASGTGELFF. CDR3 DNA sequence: TGCAGTGCTAGTAAGGCCAGCGGGACCGGGGAGCTGTTTTTT.